The rows below give T cell receptor beta chains drawn from one sample of a study of control samples from healthy donors and cancer patients. Measured with immunoSEQ multiplex PCR; TCRdb has only the in-frame clones, and not every one. Altogether tens of thousands of clones are present, over 90% being singletons, with the ten largest covering nearly 1.5%. The sample was blood. These receptors were collected from a woman aged 30 to 39 in good health. The CDR3 runs from the conserved cysteine through the conserved F or W. A D gene is named only where the DNA matches it firmly. Size is omitted from some rows. Given values are once, few, many or a class for expanded clones.

abundance: .; v_gene: TRBV2; j_gene: TRBJ2-1; d_gene: .; CDR3aa: CASSGILSSYNEQFF; CDR3nt: TGTGCCAGCAGTGGTATCTTGAGCTCCTACAATGAGCAGTTCTTC
abundance: .; v_gene: TRBV3-1/TRBV3-2; j_gene: TRBJ1-1; d_gene: .; CDR3aa: CASSQVSNTEAFF; CDR3nt: TGTGCCAGCAGCCAAGTTTCGAACACTGAAGCTTTCTTT
abundance: .; v_gene: TRBV6-5; j_gene: TRBJ1-1; d_gene: .; CDR3aa: CASSPGTSGTEAFF; CDR3nt: TGTGCCAGCAGTCCCGGAACGAGCGGGACTGAAGCTTTCTTT
abundance: few; v_gene: TRBV9; j_gene: TRBJ1-1; d_gene: .; CDR3aa: CASSVAGDQNTEAFF; CDR3nt: TGTGCCAGCAGCGTAGCAGGGGACCAGAACACTGAAGCTTTCTTT
abundance: .; v_gene: TRBV27; j_gene: TRBJ1-6; d_gene: .; CDR3aa: CASSLSYGGNSPLHF; CDR3nt: TGTGCCAGCAGTTTATCGTACGGAGGTAATTCACCCCTCCACTTT
abundance: .; v_gene: TRBV7-9; j_gene: TRBJ2-2; d_gene: .; CDR3aa: CASSLAARTGELFF; CDR3nt: TGTGCCAGCAGCTTAGCTGCCCGAACCGGGGAGCTGTTTTTT
abundance: .; v_gene: TRBV15; j_gene: TRBJ2-3; d_gene: TRBD2; CDR3aa: CATSRDTSPGLAGPTDTQYF; CDR3nt: TGTGCCACCAGCAGGGACACCTCGCCGGGACTAGCGGGACCCACAGATACGCAGTATTTT
abundance: once; v_gene: TRBV28; j_gene: TRBJ1-5; d_gene: .; CDR3aa: CASTIGPSYSNQPQHF; CDR3nt: TGTGCCAGCACCATAGGACCGAGCTATAGCAATCAGCCCCAGCATTTT
abundance: .; v_gene: TRBV28; j_gene: TRBJ2-1; d_gene: TRBD1; CDR3aa: CAASGQKYNEQFF; CDR3nt: TGTGCCGCCTCGGGACAGAAATACAATGAGCAGTTCTTC
abundance: once; v_gene: TRBV30; j_gene: TRBJ1-4; d_gene: TRBD1; CDR3aa: CAWSVTGTVAEKLFF; CDR3nt: TGTGCCTGGAGTGTAACCGGGACAGTTGCTGAAAAACTGTTTTTT
abundance: .; v_gene: TRBV12-3/TRBV12-4; j_gene: TRBJ1-6; d_gene: TRBD1; CDR3aa: CASSLNRGPLHF; CDR3nt: TGTGCCAGCAGCCTAAACAGGGGACCCCTCCACTTT
abundance: .; v_gene: TRBV7-8; j_gene: TRBJ2-1; d_gene: TRBD2; CDR3aa: CASSFLAGGASSYNEQFF; CDR3nt: TGTGCCAGCAGCTTCCTAGCGGGGGGCGCAAGCTCCTACAATGAGCAGTTCTTC
abundance: .; v_gene: TRBV6-5; j_gene: TRBJ2-1; d_gene: .; CDR3aa: CASSYGRGDNEQFF; CDR3nt: TGTGCCAGCAGTTACGGACGGGGTGACAATGAGCAGTTCTTC
abundance: .; v_gene: TRBV21-1; j_gene: TRBJ2-6; d_gene: .; CDR3aa: CASSSGQGPDPGANVLTF; CDR3nt: TGTGCCAGCAGCAGTGGACAGGGGCCGGACCCTGGGGCCAACGTCCTGACTTTC
abundance: .; v_gene: TRBV7-9; j_gene: TRBJ1-2; d_gene: TRBD1; CDR3aa: CASSSGTGEDGYTF; CDR3nt: TGTGCCAGCAGCTCCGGGACAGGGGAGGATGGCTACACCTTC